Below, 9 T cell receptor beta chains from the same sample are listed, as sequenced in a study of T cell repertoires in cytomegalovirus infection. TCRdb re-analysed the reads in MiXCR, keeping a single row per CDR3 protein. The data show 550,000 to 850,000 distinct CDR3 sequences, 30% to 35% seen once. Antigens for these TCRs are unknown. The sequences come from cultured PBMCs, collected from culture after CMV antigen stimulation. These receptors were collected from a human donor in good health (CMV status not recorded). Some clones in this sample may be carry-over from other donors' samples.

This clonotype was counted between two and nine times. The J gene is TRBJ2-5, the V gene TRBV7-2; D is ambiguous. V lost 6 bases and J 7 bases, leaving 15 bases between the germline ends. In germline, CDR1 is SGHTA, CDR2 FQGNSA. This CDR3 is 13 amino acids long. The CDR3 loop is CASRLGTATTQYF. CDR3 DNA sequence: TGTGCCAGCAGGTTGGGAACAGCGACGACCCAGTACTTC.

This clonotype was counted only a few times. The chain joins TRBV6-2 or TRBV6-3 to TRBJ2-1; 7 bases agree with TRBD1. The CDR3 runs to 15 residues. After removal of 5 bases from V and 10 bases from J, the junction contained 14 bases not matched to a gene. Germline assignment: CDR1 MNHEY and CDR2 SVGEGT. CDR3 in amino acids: CASSGETGIALEQFF. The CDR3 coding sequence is TGTGCCAGCAGTGGAGAGACAGGGATAGCGTTGGAGCAGTTCTTC.

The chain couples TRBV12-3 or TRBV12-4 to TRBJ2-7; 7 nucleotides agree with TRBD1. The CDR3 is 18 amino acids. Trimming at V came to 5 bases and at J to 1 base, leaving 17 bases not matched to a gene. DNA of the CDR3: TGTGCCAGCAGTCAGGGACAGCGCGATTGGCGATTTTCCTACGAGCAGTACTTC. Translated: CASSQGQRDWRFSYEQYF.

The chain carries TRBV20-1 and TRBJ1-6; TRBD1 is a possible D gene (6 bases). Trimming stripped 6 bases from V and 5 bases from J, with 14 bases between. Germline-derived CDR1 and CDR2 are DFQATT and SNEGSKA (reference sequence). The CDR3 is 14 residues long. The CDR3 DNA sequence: TGCAGTGCGGGCCTCAGGGGCAATAATTCACCCCTCCACTTT. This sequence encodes CSAGLRGNNSPLHF.

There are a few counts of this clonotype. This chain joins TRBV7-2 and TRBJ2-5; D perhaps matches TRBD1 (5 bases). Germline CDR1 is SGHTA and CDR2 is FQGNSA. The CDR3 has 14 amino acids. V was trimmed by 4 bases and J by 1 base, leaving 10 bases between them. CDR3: CASSSDIPQETQYF. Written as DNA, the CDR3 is TGTGCCAGCAGCTCGGACATCCCCCAAGAGACCCAGTACTTC.

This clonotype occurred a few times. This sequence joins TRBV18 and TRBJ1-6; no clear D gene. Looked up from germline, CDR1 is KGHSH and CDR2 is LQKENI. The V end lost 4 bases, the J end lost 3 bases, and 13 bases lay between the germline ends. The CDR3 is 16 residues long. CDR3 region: CASSRNEPNYNSPLHF. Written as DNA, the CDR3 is TGTGCCAGCTCACGCAACGAGCCCAACTATAATTCACCCCTCCACTTT.

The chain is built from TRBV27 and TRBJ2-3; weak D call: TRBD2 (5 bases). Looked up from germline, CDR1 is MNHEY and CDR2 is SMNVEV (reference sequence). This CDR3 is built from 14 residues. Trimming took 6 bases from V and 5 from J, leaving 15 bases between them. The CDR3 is CASRPSPSGDTQYF. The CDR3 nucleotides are TGTGCCAGCAGACCTAGCCCGTCGGGAGATACGCAGTATTTT.

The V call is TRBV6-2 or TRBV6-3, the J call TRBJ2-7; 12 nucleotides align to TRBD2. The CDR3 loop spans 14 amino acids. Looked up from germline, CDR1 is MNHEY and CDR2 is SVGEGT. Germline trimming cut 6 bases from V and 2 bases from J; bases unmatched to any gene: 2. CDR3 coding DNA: TGTGCCAGCAGAAGACTAGCGGGGGCCTACGAGCAGTACTTC. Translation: CASRRLAGAYEQYF.

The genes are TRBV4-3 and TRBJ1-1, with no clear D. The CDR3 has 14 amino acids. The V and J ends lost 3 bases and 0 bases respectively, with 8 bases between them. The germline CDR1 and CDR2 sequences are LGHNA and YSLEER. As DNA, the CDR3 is TGCGCCAGCAGCCACGGTGCCATGAACACTGAAGCTTTCTTT. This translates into CASSHGAMNTEAFF.